The 28 T cell receptor beta chains presented below share a single source sample, sequenced in a study of identical twins. TCRdb passed the 5' RACE reads through MiXCR, listing each CDR3 protein once. This table has 420,000 or so distinct CDR3 sequences, approximately 18% appearing once. Sequences were obtained from naive T cells sorted from blood. All receptors come from a man aged 45-65 years in good health.

This chain joins TRBV13 and TRBJ1-2; possible D gene TRBD1, 5 bases. Trimming cost V 3 bases and J 0 bases, with 17 bases left between them. Germline CDR1 reads PRHDT; CDR2 reads FYEKMQ (reference sequence). CDR3 length: 17 residues. CDR3 sequence (DNA): TGTGCCAGCAGCTTGTTTGTTAATCAGGGTCCTAACTATGGCTACACCTTC. This codes for CASSLFVNQGPNYGYTF.

The V gene is TRBV7-9, the J gene TRBJ1-1; no definite D call. V was trimmed by 2 bases and J by 6 bases, leaving 13 bases between them. From germline, CDR1 is SEHNR and CDR2 FQNEAQ (reference sequence). The CDR3 sequence is 14 residues long. The CDR3 sequence is CASSLSASGPEAFF. As DNA, the CDR3 is TGTGCCAGCAGCTTATCGGCCAGTGGCCCTGAAGCTTTCTTT.

This clonotype was recorded once. The V and J genes are TRBV5-1 and TRBJ2-1, with D perhaps matching TRBD1 (7 bases). CDR1 SGHRS and CDR2 YFSETQ come from the germline V gene. V was clipped by 0 bases and J by 6 bases, with 13 bases between them. The CDR3 loop spans 15 amino acids. The CDR3 nucleotides read TGCGCCAGCAGCTTGGTAGCGGCAGGGGGCAATGAGCAGTTCTTC. Residues: CASSLVAAGGNEQFF. Full variable domain (remainder filled in from reference TRBV5-1 and TRBJ2-1): KAGVTQTPRYLIKTRGQQVTLSCSPISGHRSVSWYQQTPGQGLQFLFEYFSETQRNKGNFPGRFSGRQFSNSRSEMNVSTLELGDSALYLCASSLVAAGGNEQFFGPGTRLTVL.

V is TRBV12-3 or TRBV12-4 and J is TRBJ2-1; no clear D gene. This CDR3 is built from 17 residues. Trimming took 2 bases from V and 4 from J, leaving 18 bases between them. The chain's CDR3 is CASSLHRSHILYNEQFF. As DNA, the CDR3 is TGTGCCAGCAGTTTACACCGATCACACATTTTATACAATGAGCAGTTCTTC.

In this sample, this clonotype turned up a few times. This chain joins TRBV7-9 and TRBJ2-5; the D call may be TRBD1 or TRBD2 (5 bases each). The CDR3 spans 14 residues. Germline V gives CDR1 SEHNR, CDR2 FQNEAQ (reference sequence). V lost 0 bases to trimming and J lost 5 bases, with 10 bases between them. The CDR3 sequence: CASSLAKGTETQYF. In nucleotides, the CDR3 is TGTGCCAGCAGCTTAGCGAAGGGGACGGAGACCCAGTACTTC.

This clonotype came up many times. DNA of the CDR3: TGTGCCAGCAGGGAAAGGGGTGGCGAGCAGTACTTC. This gives the protein CASRERGGEQYF. The chain has TRBV28 and TRBJ2-7, with a tentative D call TRBD1 (5 bases). Trimming pared 6 bases from V and 6 bases from J, leaving 12 bases between. The CDR3 sequence is 12 residues long. Germline CDR1 reads MDHEN; CDR2 reads SYDVKM.

The chain joins TRBV28 to TRBJ2-7; 9 bases line up with TRBD1. The germline V gene has CDR1 MDHEN and CDR2 SYDVKM. This CDR3 contains 16 residues. The junction had 9 bases not matched to a gene; V was cut back by 2 bases and J by 4 bases. The chain's CDR3 is CASSLMDRGPTYEQYF. The CDR3 nucleotides are TGTGCCAGCAGTTTAATGGACAGGGGCCCTACTTACGAGCAGTACTTC.

The V call is TRBV12-5, the J call TRBJ2-1, with 7 bases aligning to TRBD2. This CDR3 has 15 amino acids. V lost 6 bases, J lost 12 bases, and 17 bases stayed unmatched. CDR1 is LGHNT and CDR2 is FRNRAP in the germline V gene. For the CDR3, the DNA is TGTGCTAGTGGGACGTCCGGGGAGGGGATTGGGGGGCAGTTCTTC. Protein sequence: CASGTSGEGIGGQFF. The entire variable domain, with the rest obtained from reference TRBV12-5 and TRBJ2-1, is as follows: DARVTQTPRHKVTEMGQEVTMRCQPILGHNTVFWYRQTMMQGLELLAYFRNRAPLDDSGMPKDRFSAEMPDATLATLKIQPSEPRDSAVYFCASGTSGEGIGGQFFGPGTRLTVL.

This clonotype was counted ten times or more. This chain uses TRBV10-3 with TRBJ2-2; 9 bases agree with TRBD1. This CDR3 spans 14 amino acids. CDR1 and CDR2 (germline): ENHRY, SYGVKD. The J segment lost 7 bases and the V segment lost 4 bases, leaving 4 bases of the junction unmatched. The CDR3: CAISGTGDGGELFF. CDR3 sequence (DNA): TGTGCCATCAGTGGGACAGGGGATGGCGGGGAGCTGTTTTTT.

This chain links TRBV11-2 with TRBJ2-1, with 11 bases matching TRBD2. The CDR3 contains 15 residues. V lost 3 bases and J lost 9; bases outside the gene matches: 7. Germline V gene lookup returns CDR1 SGHAT and CDR2 FQNNGV. Here the CDR3 DNA reads TGTGCCAGCAGCTTGATAGCGGGGGGGCCGGTTGAGCAGTTCTTC. Its protein product is CASSLIAGGPVEQFF.

This clonotype was detected ten times or more. V and J are TRBV4-3 and TRBJ1-2; unclear D gene. The V and J ends lost 1 base and 7 bases respectively, with 16 bases between them. CDR3 length: 15 amino acids. The germline V gene has CDR1 LGHNA and CDR2 YSLEER. CDR3 loop: CASSQGPHPRGGYTF. CDR3 DNA: TGCGCCAGCAGCCAAGGTCCCCACCCCCGGGGTGGCTACACCTTC.

This clonotype was seen at least ten times. J is TRBJ1-2 and V is TRBV11-2; TRBD1 might be the D (5 bases). Germline CDR1 is SGHAT and CDR2 is FQNNGV. The V gene lost 3 bases and the J gene lost 4 bases, with 27 bases spanning the gap. The CDR3 runs to 19 residues. The CDR3 DNA reads TGTGCCAGCAGCTTTTTTAGTCTTACGGGCAGGGCTTACGTCTATGGCTACACCTTC. Its translation is CASSFFSLTGRAYVYGYTF. Full variable domain (remainder filled in from reference TRBV11-2 and TRBJ1-2): EAGVAQSPRYKIIEKRQSVAFWCNPISGHATLYWYQQILGQGPKLLIQFQNNGVVDDSQLPKDRFSAERLKGVDSTLKIQPAKLEDSAVYLCASSFFSLTGRAYVYGYTFGSGTRLTVV.

This clonotype has a count of ten or more. V usage is TRBV11-2 and J usage is TRBJ2-3, with TRBD2 matching over 9 bases. The germline CDR1 and CDR2 sequences are SGHAT and FQNNGV. The length of the CDR3 is 17 residues. J lost 1 base, V lost 0 bases, and 5 bases had no gene match. CDR3 sequence reads: CASSLDPGGGGTDTQYF. The CDR3 coding sequence is TGTGCCAGCAGCTTAGATCCCGGCGGGGGGGGCACAGATACGCAGTATTTT.

This clonotype was counted many times. J is TRBJ1-2 and V is TRBV29-1, with D maybe TRBD1 (6 bases). From germline, CDR1 is SQVTM and CDR2 ANQGSEA. V was cut by 3 bases and J by 4 bases, with 15 bases left in between. The CDR3 has 14 amino acids. CDR3 bases: TGCAGCGTTGATATCGCAGGGGTAGCCTATGGCTACACCTTC. Translated: CSVDIAGVAYGYTF.

This clonotype was detected many times. This rearrangement joins TRBV4-2 to TRBJ2-1, with 7 bases aligning to TRBD1. The CDR3 is 17 residues long. V was pared by 2 bases and J by 2 bases, with 9 bases of the junction left unmatched. Germline V gene sequence: CDR1 LGHNA, CDR2 YNFKEQ. The CDR3 sequence is CASSQFTGQVTYNEQFF. The CDR3 nucleotides are TGTGCCAGCAGCCAATTTACTGGACAGGTAACCTACAATGAGCAGTTCTTC.

The chain employs TRBV27 and TRBJ1-5; perhaps TRBD1 as D (6 bases). CDR1 is MNHEY, CDR2 SMNVEV, per germline (reference sequence). The CDR3 is 15 residues long. Trimming left V 10 bases short and J 2 bases short, with 18 bases between. The CDR3 DNA follows: TGTGCCAAAGCACTGGGGGCCGGACGCAATCAGCCCCAGCATTTT. It specifies CAKALGAGRNQPQHF.

This clonotype occurred many times. The genes are TRBV5-6 and TRBJ2-7; 11 bases map to TRBD2. Germline V lookup: CDR1 SGHDT, CDR2 YYEEEE. The V gene end was trimmed by 4 bases and the J gene end by 3 bases; junction bases not matched to a gene: 15. This CDR3 comprises 18 residues. For the CDR3, the DNA is TGTGCCAGCAGCCCCGCAGGACAGGGGCTAGCGGGAGGCTACGAGCAGTACTTC. Amino acid sequence: CASSPAGQGLAGGYEQYF.

V and J are TRBV10-3 and TRBJ2-3; possibly TRBD1 for D (6 bases). V lost 0 bases and J 4 bases, leaving 14 bases between the germline ends. Germline lookup yields CDR1 ENHRY and CDR2 SYGVKD. The CDR3 runs to 16 residues. Written as DNA, the CDR3 is TGTGCCATCAGTGAGTCGGGGCCCCAGGGGCCAGATACGCAGTATTTT. Amino acid sequence: CAISESGPQGPDTQYF.

At least ten counts were recorded for this clonotype. The CDR3 is CASSLLVGQGAYEQYF. Written as DNA, the CDR3 is TGTGCCAGCAGCCTACTGGTTGGACAGGGTGCCTACGAGCAGTACTTC. The rearrangement joins TRBV11-2 to TRBJ2-7, with 8 bases that match TRBD1. The CDR3 loop spans 16 amino acids. Looked up from germline, CDR1 is SGHAT and CDR2 is FQNNGV. The V gene end was trimmed by 5 bases and the J gene end by 2 bases; junction bases not matched to a gene: 11.

In this sample, this clonotype turned up many times. The gene calls are TRBV27 and TRBJ2-7; 10 positions match TRBD2. The CDR3 runs 15 residues. The germline gives CDR1 MNHEY, CDR2 SMNVEV (reference sequence). V dropped 6 bases and J dropped 2; count of bases not matched to a gene: 7. CDR3 sequence: CASSSLAGDPYEQYF. CDR3 nucleotide sequence: TGTGCCAGCAGCTCCCTAGCGGGAGATCCCTACGAGCAGTACTTC.

In its sample, this clonotype was seen many times. The chain employs TRBV29-1 and TRBJ2-3; D tentatively fits TRBD1 or TRBD2 (5 bases each). This CDR3 region has 15 residues. Germline lookup yields CDR1 SQVTM and CDR2 ANQGSEA. Deletions cut 3 bases from V and 7 bases from J, with 20 bases between. In DNA, the CDR3 is TGCAGCGTTGATGACTTCCGGGGCGCGATTAATACGCAGTATTTT. It encodes CSVDDFRGAINTQYF.

The table lists this clonotype with a few counts. The rearrangement uses TRBV5-6 and TRBJ2-5; D is tentatively TRBD1 or TRBD2 (6 bases each). Trimming left V 4 bases short and J 1 base short, with 11 bases between. The CDR3 length is 14 residues. Germline V gene sequence: CDR1 SGHDT, CDR2 YYEEEE. In DNA form, the CDR3 reads TGTGCCAGCAGCCCGGGGGCACGCCAAGAGACCCAGTACTTC. The encoded protein is CASSPGARQETQYF.

This chain joins TRBV14 and TRBJ2-3, with TRBD1 matching 8 bases. The germline CDR1 and CDR2 sequences are SGHDN and FVKESK. Unmatched junction bases numbered 5, after V lost 1 base and J lost 2 bases. The CDR3 runs to 16 residues. The CDR3 region is CASSQGQGFITDTQYF. The CDR3 DNA reads as TGTGCCAGCAGCCAAGGACAGGGGTTCATCACAGATACGCAGTATTTT. The full variable domain, its missing parts supplied by reference TRBV14 and TRBJ2-3, is EAGVTQFPSHSVIEKGQTVTLRCDPISGHDNLYWYRRVMGKEIKFLLHFVKESKQDESGMPNNRFLAERTGGTYSTLKVQPAELEDSGVYFCASSQGQGFITDTQYFGPGTRLTVL.

This clonotype has at least ten counts. The chain employs TRBV27 and TRBJ2-5, with D unclear. V lost 4 bases to trimming and J lost 5 bases, with 17 bases between them. Germline V gene sequence: CDR1 MNHEY, CDR2 SMNVEV (reference sequence). This CDR3 has 15 residues. Here the CDR3 DNA reads TGTGCCAGCAGTTCTGTCTGGGTATCACCCGAGACCCAGTACTTC. Its translation is CASSSVWVSPETQYF.

The chain employs TRBV28 and TRBJ1-6; D unclear. CDR1 is MDHEN, CDR2 SYDVKM, per germline. With 2 bases removed from V and 9 bases from J, the gap between germline ends came to 17 bases. This CDR3 is built from 16 residues. CDR3 nucleotide sequence: TGTGCCAGCAGTTTAGGGCCAGCAACCCAGCCTTCACCCCTCCACTTT. Translated, it gives CASSLGPATQPSPLHF.

This clonotype showed up just a few times. The chain is built from TRBV12-3 or TRBV12-4 and TRBJ2-3; D is unresolved. Trimming shortened V by 8 bases and J by 5 bases, and 20 bases separated the two germline ends. CDR3 length: 15 residues. The CDR3 loop is CASSSLERTRDTQYF. Written as DNA, the CDR3 is TGTGCCAGCTCTTCCTTAGAGAGAACGAGAGATACGCAGTATTTT.

This clonotype was counted only a few times. The chain employs TRBV7-3 and TRBJ2-7, with D possibly TRBD2 on 5 matching bases. V was pared by 4 bases and J by 7 bases, with 14 bases between. There are 13 residues in the CDR3. Germline V CDR1 and CDR2: SGHTA, FQGTGA. CDR3 nucleotides: TGTGCCAGCAGCTCGGCCGCCGGACTGGAGCAGTACTTC. Its translation: CASSSAAGLEQYF.

This clonotype was seen many times. The chain recombines TRBV11-1 with TRBJ2-2, with D possibly TRBD2 on 6 matching bases. The CDR3 has 15 amino acids. In germline, CDR1 is SGHAT, CDR2 FQDESV (reference sequence). V was pared by 4 bases and J by 5 bases, with 14 bases between. Here the CDR3 DNA reads TGTGCCAGCAGCTCACTCCTCCGGGGGACCGGGGAGCTGTTTTTT. Protein: CASSSLLRGTGELFF.